These T cell receptor beta chains were read from a single sample in a study of T cell clones after liver transplantation. Profiling relied on immunoSEQ multiplex PCR, and the TCRdb table lists in-frame clones only, not all of them. The sample carries nearly 15,000 clones, approximately 86% recorded once. This specimen was CD8+ T cells from blood, taken approximately 50 months after liver transplant. These receptor sequences come from a human patient who received a liver transplant. Some T cells may have come from the graft donor. The CDR3 runs from the conserved cysteine through the conserved F or W. Each record gives: D gene, clone size, J gene, V gene, CDR3 DNA, CDR3 protein. D genes are given only for firm matches. Clone size appears in some rows only: once, few, many, or a class for an expanded clone.

>.|.|TRBJ1-2|TRBV28
TGTGCCAGCCGACAGAACAATGGCTACACCTTC
CASRQNNGYTF
>.|.|TRBJ2-7|TRBV27
TGTGCCAGCAGTGGGGGAGGCGAGCAGTACTTC
CASSGGGEQYF
>.|.|TRBJ2-2|TRBV27
TGTGCCAGCAGCCGCCGTAGAGCTACTAACACCGGGGAGCTGTTTTTT
CASSRRRATNTGELFF
>.|.|TRBJ2-2|TRBV6-5
TGTGCCAGCAGTTACTCGAAGGTCAGACTGACCGGGGAGCTGTTTTTT
CASSYSKVRLTGELFF
>TRBD2|.|TRBJ2-7|TRBV7-9
TGTGCCAGCGGGGGACTAGCGGGTTCCGAGCAGTACTTC
CASGGLAGSEQYF
>TRBD2|.|TRBJ2-3|TRBV6-5
TGTGCCAGCAGTTACTGGACTAGCGATACGCAGTATTTT
CASSYWTSDTQYF
>TRBD2|.|TRBJ2-1|TRBV29-1
TGCAGCGTTGATAGCGGGAGCTCCTACAATGAGCAGTTCTTC
CSVDSGSSYNEQFF
>TRBD2|.|TRBJ2-3|TRBV10-3
TGTGCCATCATTGTAGCGGGAGGGCGATTT
CAIIVAGGRF
>.|few|TRBJ2-5|TRBV4-3
TGCGCCAGCAGCCAAGGCACAGGGTCGGGGGAGACCCAGTACTTC
CASSQGTGSGETQYF
>TRBD2|few|TRBJ2-2|TRBV11-3
TGTGCCAGCAGCCCGACTAGCGGGGGGCCGAACACCGGGGAGCTGTTTTTT
CASSPTSGGPNTGELFF
>TRBD1|.|TRBJ1-1|TRBV18
TGTGCCAGCTCACGAGGACAGGGGGCGCGAAACACTGAAGCTTTCTTT
CASSRGQGARNTEAFF
>.|once|TRBJ1-1|TRBV5-6
TGTGCCAGCAGCTTGAATGTCAACACTGAAGCTTTCTTT
CASSLNVNTEAFF
>TRBD1|.|TRBJ1-1|TRBV9
TGTGCCAGCAGCGTAGGTAGCGGGTGGCAGGGGGACACTGAAGCTTTCTTT
CASSVGSGWQGDTEAFF
>.|.|TRBJ1-6|TRBV6-5
TGTGCCAGCAGTTACGGGTCAAATAGTTCACCCCTCCACTTT
CASSYGSNSSPLHF
>TRBD1|.|TRBJ2-7|TRBV29-1
TGCAGCGTCAGGACAGGGCTCGCCTACGAGCAGTACTTC
CSVRTGLAYEQYF
>TRBD1|.|TRBJ1-1|TRBV6-1
TGTGCCAGCAGAGAAAACAGGGGTAGGAACACTGAAGCTTTCTTT
CASRENRGRNTEAFF
>TRBD1|.|TRBJ2-7|TRBV12-5
TGTGCTAGTGGTTTGGCCCAAACAGGGGACTACGAGCAGTACTTC
CASGLAQTGDYEQYF
>TRBD1|.|TRBJ2-3|TRBV4-2
TGTGCCAGCAGCCAAGACCCGGGACAGGGGTTTACAGATACGCAGTATTTT
CASSQDPGQGFTDTQYF
>.|.|TRBJ1-1|TRBV19
TGTGCCAGTAGTATCCTCCCGGGGAACACTGAAGCTTTCTTT
CASSILPGNTEAFF
>.|large|TRBJ1-1|TRBV7-3
TGTGCCAGCTTAGGCACGACTGAAGCTTTCTTT
CASLGTTEAFF
>.|.|TRBJ1-1|TRBV5-4
TGTGCCAGTCGACCAGGGTGGGCCACTGAAGCTTTCTTT
CASRPGWATEAFF
>TRBD2|.|TRBJ2-7|TRBV28
TGTGCCAGCAGTTTAGGAGCGGGAGTGGGGGAGCAGTACTTC
CASSLGAGVGEQYF
>TRBD1|.|TRBJ2-7|TRBV7-2
TGTGCCAGCAGCTTAGGATTGTTGGGACAGGGTCAAGACGAGCAGTACTTC
CASSLGLLGQGQDEQYF
>.|few|TRBJ1-1|TRBV6-6
TGTGCCAGCGGTTTTGTAGCGGTGGACACTGAAGCTTTCTTT
CASGFVAVDTEAFF
>TRBD2|.|TRBJ2-7|TRBV15
TGTGCCACCGACGGGGGGGCTGTTGACGAGCAGTACTTC
CATDGGAVDEQYF
>.|once|TRBJ2-4|TRBV6-1
TGTGCCAGCAGTGCCACCGTCGCCGGGCCCTTGAGCATTCAGTACTTC
CASSATVAGPLSIQYF
>TRBD1|.|TRBJ2-1|TRBV11-2
TGTGCCAGCAGCGTATTAGGGACAGGGATCGATGAGCAGTTCTTC
CASSVLGTGIDEQFF
>.|.|TRBJ2-7|TRBV6-1
TGTGCCCTGTCGGATCCCCCTGGGCAGTACTTC
CALSDPPGQYF
>.|once|TRBJ2-7|TRBV27
TGTGCCAGCAGTAGCCTCAACACGTACGAGCAGTACTTC
CASSSLNTYEQYF
>.|.|TRBJ2-5|TRBV27
TGTGCCACTCAGACGGCGGTGGCCCAGTACTTC
CATQTAVAQYF
>TRBD1|.|TRBJ1-2|TRBV7-2
TGTGCCAGCAGCTCCGGACAGGGCAGGGGCTACACCTTC
CASSSGQGRGYTF
>.|few|TRBJ2-5|TRBV25-1
TGTGCCAGCAGTGAAGCCGGAGGGCAAGAGACCCAGTACTTC
CASSEAGGQETQYF
>TRBD1|.|TRBJ2-7|TRBV5-4
TGTGCCAGCAGCTTGGAGGGGGCTATGGCCTACGAGCAGTACTTC
CASSLEGAMAYEQYF
>.|.|TRBJ2-1|TRBV5-1
TGCGCCAGCAAAGCGGCAGGTGCATACAATGAGCAGTTCTTC
CASKAAGAYNEQFF
>.|.|TRBJ2-7|TRBV7-3
TGTGCCAGCAGCTCGGGACTGGGGGGCGAGCAGTACTTC
CASSSGLGGEQYF
>.|once|TRBJ2-7|TRBV2
TGTGCCAGTGGCGGGCTCCTCGTCTTAGAGCAGTACTTC
CASGGLLVLEQYF
>.|.|TRBJ2-7|TRBV9
TGTGCCAGCAGCCCCCCCCTTGCCGTCCACGAGCAGTACTTC
CASSPPLAVHEQYF
>.|.|TRBJ2-1|TRBV21-1
TGTGCCAGCAGCAAAGGGGTACAGGGGGCAATGCGGGAGGTATACAATGAACAGTTCTTC
CASSKGVQGAMREVYNEQFF
>.|.|TRBJ2-2|TRBV27
TGTGCCAGCAGTTCACGACTGGTGAACACCGGGGAGCTGTTTTTT
CASSSRLVNTGELFF
>.|.|TRBJ2-7|TRBV2
TGTGCCAGCAGGTACGGGAGCGCCTTCGAGCAGTACTTC
CASRYGSAFEQYF
>.|.|TRBJ2-1|TRBV19
TGTGCCAGTAGTATTCTTAGTTTCGATGAGCAGTTCTTC
CASSILSFDEQFF
>.|few|TRBJ2-7|TRBV6-5
TGTGCCAGCTATCAGGGGCGCGAGCAGTACTTC
CASYQGREQYF
>.|.|TRBJ2-1|TRBV13
TGTGCCAGCAGCTTTTCTTTAGATCCAAATGAGCAGTTCTTC
CASSFSLDPNEQFF
>TRBD1|.|TRBJ2-7|TRBV5-1
TGCGCCAGCACCCCGGAGGTGGGACAGGGGATCGAGCAGTACTTC
CASTPEVGQGIEQYF
>.|.|TRBJ1-4|TRBV7-3
TGTGCCAGCAGCCTGGGGGCCGGCGGTGAAAAACTGTTTTTT
CASSLGAGGEKLFF
>TRBD1|once|TRBJ2-7|TRBV5-6
TGTGCCAGCAGCCTTTGGACAGGGGCCCACGAGCAGTACTTC
CASSLWTGAHEQYF
>TRBD2|.|TRBJ2-1|TRBV4-2
TGTGCCAGCAGCCAAGTGGGACTAGCGGGCAATGAGCAGTTCTTC
CASSQVGLAGNEQFF
>.|.|TRBJ1-1|TRBV5-6
TGTGCCAGCAGCTTTCCCCGGGACGTGAACACTGAAGCTTTCTTT
CASSFPRDVNTEAFF
>.|.|TRBJ2-7|TRBV11-2
TGTGCCAGCAGCTTATCGGCAGACGAATCCTACGAGCAGTACTTC
CASSLSADESYEQYF
>.|once|TRBJ2-2|TRBV19
TGTGCCAGTAGTTTCGGCGCGGGGACTGACGGGGAGCTGTTTTTT
CASSFGAGTDGELFF
>TRBD1|.|TRBJ2-3|TRBV9
TGTGCCAGCAGCCCCAGTCCCGGGACAGGGGTAGATACGCAGTATTTT
CASSPSPGTGVDTQYF
>.|.|TRBJ2-1|TRBV9
TGTGCCAGCAGCGTTGAGGCCGTTGGGGGGAATGAGCAGTTCTTC
CASSVEAVGGNEQFF
>.|.|TRBJ2-1|TRBV5-6
TGTGCCAGCAGCTTGGCCGTTGAGTATCACAATGAGCAGTTCTTC
CASSLAVEYHNEQFF
>.|medium-sized|TRBJ1-5|TRBV11-2
TGTGCCAGCAGCTTAGGAAGCTGGGTTGGACAGCCCCAGCATTTT
CASSLGSWVGQPQHF
>.|medium-sized|TRBJ1-2|TRBV4-1
TGCGCCAGCAGCCAAGATTCCGGACGGCTCGATGGCTACACCTTC
CASSQDSGRLDGYTF